Listed below are T cell receptor beta chains from one sample, sequenced in a study of blood T cell repertoires in COVID-19. The method was immunoSEQ multiplex PCR; TCRdb's version includes in-frame clones alone and lacks a portion of them. The sample yields approximately 170,000 clones, about 80% seen once. Source material: peripheral blood. These TCRs come from a man in his sixties or seventies who had recovered from COVID-19. Each CDR3 is given with its conserved first and last residue. A D gene is named only where the DNA matches it firmly. Expanded clones are given a class, and other clones once, few, many or no size at all.

d_call j_call v_call clone_size cdr3_nt cdr3_aa
TRBD2 TRBJ2-7 TRBV19 NA TGTGCCAGTAGTATTACTAGCGGGACCTACGAGCAGTACTTC CASSITSGTYEQYF
NA TRBJ1-5 TRBV11-2 NA TGTGCCAGCAGCTTAGATCGGGGGTATCAGCCCCAGCATTTT CASSLDRGYQPQHF
TRBD2 TRBJ2-7 TRBV7-9 once TGTGCCAGCAGCTTTCCTCCGGGACTAGCGGGAGGTACCTACGAGCAGTACTTC CASSFPPGLAGGTYEQYF
NA TRBJ1-6 TRBV5-4 NA TGTGCCAGCAGCCCCGGGGGGGATTATAATTCACCCCTCCACTTT CASSPGGDYNSPLHF
TRBD1 TRBJ2-3 TRBV6-2/TRBV6-3 NA TGTGCCAGCAGTAACCGGGACAGGGGGGTCGGCACAGATACGCAGTATTTT CASSNRDRGVGTDTQYF
NA TRBJ2-7 TRBV30 NA TGTGCCTGGAGTAAACAGGGTTACGAGCAGTACTTC CAWSKQGYEQYF
TRBD1 TRBJ1-1 TRBV27 NA TGTGCCAGCAGTGCCCGACAGGGGAACACTGAAGCTTTCTTT CASSARQGNTEAFF
NA TRBJ2-2 TRBV14 NA TGTGCCAGCAGCGGCCGACTAGTTGCCGGGGAGCTGTTTTTT CASSGRLVAGELFF
NA TRBJ2-1 TRBV5-6 NA TGTGCCAGCAGCTTGGGCGGGGCGGACAATGAGCAGTTCTTC CASSLGGADNEQFF
NA TRBJ1-2 TRBV5-4 NA TGTGCCAGCAGCTTGGTTTCTGGGTCTAGTGGCTACACCTTC CASSLVSGSSGYTF
NA TRBJ1-1 TRBV27 NA TGTGCCAGCAGGTCAGGGGTGGTCACTGAAGCTTTCTTT CASRSGVVTEAFF
TRBD1 TRBJ1-2 TRBV6-5 NA TGTGCCAATGGGGACAGGGCGTATGGCTACACCTTC CANGDRAYGYTF
TRBD2 TRBJ2-1 TRBV10-3 NA TGTGCCATCGGGCTCGGGACTAGCGGGAAAAATGAGCAGTTCTTC CAIGLGTSGKNEQFF
NA TRBJ1-5 TRBV6-5 NA TGTGCCAGCACCCTAGGGGGTAGTTACGAGCCCCAGCATTTT CASTLGGSYEPQHF
NA TRBJ2-5 TRBV12-2 NA TGTGCAAGTCGCTGGGGCCGGGACAGGGGGCAAGAGACCCAGTACTTC CASRWGRDRGQETQYF
TRBD2 TRBJ2-1 TRBV13 NA TGTGCCAGCAGCGCGAGCGGGGACTCCTACAATGAGCAGTTCTTC CASSASGDSYNEQFF
TRBD1 TRBJ2-5 TRBV9 NA TGTGCCAGCAGCGCAGGGGGCCAGGAGACCCAGTACTTC CASSAGGQETQYF
NA TRBJ2-1 TRBV7-6 NA TGTGCCAGCAGCTTAGTGACGGGTTCCTACAATGAGCAGTTCTTC CASSLVTGSYNEQFF
NA TRBJ1-6 TRBV6-5 NA TGTGCCAGCAGTCCGGGACATAGCTATAATTCACCCCTCCACTTT CASSPGHSYNSPLHF
TRBD1 TRBJ1-6 TRBV5-4 NA TGTGCCAGCAGCTCCTGGACAGGGGGCGCTTGGTCACCCCTCCACTTT CASSSWTGGAWSPLHF
TRBD2 TRBJ2-5 TRBV6-2/TRBV6-3 once TGTGCCAGCAGTTACGATTCCCGAAGCGGGAGATTGGAGACCCAGTACTTC CASSYDSRSGRLETQYF
NA TRBJ2-3 TRBV15 NA TGTGCCACCAGCTACAGGGTCACAGATACGCAGTATTTT CATSYRVTDTQYF
TRBD1 TRBJ1-4 TRBV10-3 NA TGTGCCATCAGTGACTCACCGGGACAGGGTGGGGAAAAACTGTTTTTT CAISDSPGQGGEKLFF
TRBD1 TRBJ1-6 TRBV27 NA TGTGCCAGCAGTTTACAGGGGGCGAATAATTCACCCCTCCACTTT CASSLQGANNSPLHF
TRBD1 TRBJ2-2 TRBV24-1 NA TGTGCCACCAGTGAATGGACAGGGGCGAACACCGGGGAGCTGTTTTTT CATSEWTGANTGELFF
NA TRBJ2-5 TRBV11-2 NA TGTGCCAGCAGCTTAGTCAGGGTGGAGACCCAGTACTTC CASSLVRVETQYF
TRBD1 TRBJ2-1 TRBV2 once TGTGCCAGCACCAAGGGACAGGGGGCTTACAATGAGCAGTTCTTC CASTKGQGAYNEQFF
NA TRBJ1-4 TRBV20-1 NA TGCAGTCCCCTTAATAATGAAAAACTGTTTTTT CSPLNNEKLFF
TRBD2 TRBJ2-1 TRBV29-1 NA TGCAGCGTTGAGACGGGAGGGAGGAATGAGCAGTTCTTC CSVETGGRNEQFF
NA TRBJ2-2 TRBV6-5 NA TGTGCCAGCAGCCGGCCCCCAGGGATCACCGGGGAGCTGTTTTTT CASSRPPGITGELFF
TRBD1 TRBJ1-2 TRBV3-1/TRBV3-2 NA TGTGCCAGCAGCCAAGGGACAGGGGTCTATGGCTACACCTTC CASSQGTGVYGYTF
NA TRBJ1-1 TRBV6-6 NA TGTGCCAGCCAAAAAAGGGAGTTCGAAGAAAAAGCTTTCTTT CASQKREFEEKAFF
NA TRBJ2-1 TRBV7-9 NA TGTGCCAGCAGCTTACACGGGAGAATTATCGATGAGCAGTTCTTC CASSLHGRIIDEQFF
TRBD1 TRBJ1-1 TRBV28 NA TGTGCCAGCAGTTTAACACGACAGGGAGCTGAAGCTTTCTTT CASSLTRQGAEAFF
TRBD1 TRBJ1-5 TRBV28 NA TGTGCCAGCCTTAGCCTGACAGGGGGCAATCAGCCCCAGCATTTT CASLSLTGGNQPQHF
NA TRBJ1-5 TRBV19 NA TGTGCCAGTAGTATACCGGGTGGGGCCGCTCCACCCCAGCATTTT CASSIPGGAAPPQHF
TRBD1 TRBJ2-1 TRBV7-2 few TGTGCCAGCAGCTTACGCGGACAGGGTAAATACAATGAGCAGTTCTTC CASSLRGQGKYNEQFF
TRBD2 TRBJ2-1 TRBV28 NA TGTGCCAGCAGCCCAGGGACTAGCGGGAACTCCTACAATGAGCAGTTCTTC CASSPGTSGNSYNEQFF
TRBD1 TRBJ1-6 TRBV5-4 NA TGTGCCAGCAGCGGGGGACAGGGCGGTAATTCACCCCTCCACTTT CASSGGQGGNSPLHF
NA TRBJ2-1 TRBV28 NA TGTGCCAGCAGCTTGCTATACAATGAGCAGTTCTTC CASSLLYNEQFF
TRBD2 TRBJ2-3 TRBV18 once TGTGCCAGCTCACGCACTAGCGGGAGGGCCGAGGGAACAGATACGCAGTATTTT CASSRTSGRAEGTDTQYF
TRBD2 TRBJ2-3 TRBV2 NA TGTGCCAGCAGTGCTGGTAGCGGGAGGGCCGGCACAGATACGCAGTATTTT CASSAGSGRAGTDTQYF
NA TRBJ2-5 TRBV3-1/TRBV3-2 NA TGTGCCAGCAGCCCAGACCCTGGGAGAGAGACCCAGTACTTC CASSPDPGRETQYF
TRBD2 TRBJ2-1 TRBV6-5 NA TGTGCCAGCAGTCGGACTAGCGGGAGCCTCAATGAGCAGTTCTTC CASSRTSGSLNEQFF
TRBD2 TRBJ2-3 TRBV5-1 NA TGCGCCAGCAGCTCTCTAAGCGGGAGGTACACAGATACGCAGTATTTT CASSSLSGRYTDTQYF
NA TRBJ2-1 TRBV20-1 few TGCAGTGCTAGTGGTACTAGCTCGAGTGAGCAGTTCTTC CSASGTSSSEQFF